A selection of T cell receptor beta chains follows, all from one sample in a study of cytomegalovirus exposure and HLA in healthy donors. Data came from immunoSEQ multiplex PCR; TCRdb stores just in-frame clones and leaves some out. The repertoire consists of approximately 140,000 clones, with 60% to 80% occurring once and the leading ten covering roughly 1%. Sequenced: PBMCs. These receptor sequences come from an older woman in good health and CMV-seronegative. CDR3s include the opening cysteine and the closing phenylalanine or tryptophan. D genes are given only for firm matches. Part of the rows lack a size; the others show once, few, many or a class for expanded clones.

>-|-|TRBV30|TRBJ2-7
CAWSGSAGEQYF
TGTGCCTGGAGTGGTTCGGCAGGGGAGCAGTACTTC
>-|-|TRBV5-1|TRBJ2-3
CASSLLIGPEVDTQYF
TGCGCCAGCAGCTTGTTGATAGGCCCGGAGGTGGATACGCAGTATTTT
>-|-|TRBV6-1|TRBJ1-5
CASRQEYSNQPQHF
TGTGCCAGTCGACAGGAGTATAGCAATCAGCCCCAGCATTTT
>-|TRBD2|TRBV6-1|TRBJ2-1
CASSEGRGGGFFEQFF
TGTGCCAGCAGTGAAGGTCGTGGGGGGGGTTTTTTTGAGCAGTTCTTC
>-|-|TRBV5-1|TRBJ1-2
CASSLEGGPYGYTF
TGCGCCAGCAGCTTGGAAGGGGGACCTTATGGCTACACCTTC
>once|-|TRBV6-5|TRBJ2-3
CASRPSFTYTDTQYF
TGTGCCAGCAGGCCGTCATTCACCTACACAGATACGCAGTATTTT
>-|TRBD1|TRBV6-1|TRBJ1-2
CASSEGVDRVYGYTF
TGTGCCAGCAGTGAAGGGGTAGACAGGGTCTATGGCTACACCTTC
>once|TRBD1|TRBV5-4|TRBJ2-5
CASSRRDRGGWETQYF
TGTGCCAGCAGCCGAAGGGACAGGGGTGGTTGGGAGACCCAGTACTTC
>-|TRBD1|TRBV10-1|TRBJ2-7
CASSESTPGGSYEQYF
TGCGCCAGCAGTGAGTCAACCCCAGGGGGCTCCTACGAGCAGTACTTC
>-|-|TRBV6-5|TRBJ2-2
CASSAVSTGELFF
TGTGCCAGCAGTGCAGTTTCCACCGGGGAGCTGTTTTTT
>-|-|TRBV5-4|TRBJ2-7
CASSSGGGLSYEQYF
TGTGCCAGCAGCTCTGGGGGGGGGCTCTCCTACGAGCAGTACTTC
>-|TRBD2|TRBV13|TRBJ2-5
CASSLLAGEGETQYF
TGTGCCAGCAGCTTACTAGCGGGAGAGGGGGAGACCCAGTACTTC
>-|-|TRBV5-8|TRBJ2-7
CASSFWRGGTYEQYF
TGTGCCAGCAGCTTTTGGAGGGGTGGAACCTACGAGCAGTACTTC
>-|-|TRBV2|TRBJ2-5
CASSAGMETQYF
TGTGCCAGCAGTGCCGGGATGGAGACCCAGTACTTC
>-|-|TRBV2|TRBJ2-7
CASSVQGTPYEQYF
TGTGCCAGCAGTGTTCAGGGGACCCCCTACGAGCAGTACTTC
>few|TRBD2|TRBV6-1|TRBJ2-3
CASSESPGLAGGRNTQYF
TGTGCCAGCAGTGAATCGCCGGGACTAGCGGGGGGGCGGAATACGCAGTATTTT
>once|-|TRBV6-5|TRBJ2-1
CASSYSTGLTYNEQFF
TGTGCCAGCAGTTACTCGACCGGGTTGACCTACAATGAGCAGTTCTTC
>-|-|TRBV7-6|TRBJ1-3
CASSRAGAAGNTIYF
TGTGCCAGCAGCCGAGCAGGGGCAGCTGGAAACACCATATATTTT
>-|TRBD1|TRBV2|TRBJ1-3
CASSADRPSGNTIYF
TGTGCCAGCAGTGCGGACAGGCCCTCTGGAAACACCATATATTTT
>few|TRBD2|TRBV5-1|TRBJ2-5
CASSSTSGGETQYF
TGCGCCAGCAGCTCCACTAGCGGGGGGGAGACCCAGTACTTC
>-|-|TRBV10-3|TRBJ1-5
CAISGGTHQPQHF
TGTGCCATCAGTGGAGGCACCCATCAGCCCCAGCATTTT
>-|TRBD1|TRBV5-4|TRBJ1-1
CASSFSGDSGAFF
TGTGCCAGCAGCTTTTCGGGGGACAGCGGAGCTTTCTTT
>-|-|TRBV5-6|TRBJ2-7
CASSLVTLGGEQYF
TGTGCCAGCAGCTTGGTGACCTTAGGAGGGGAGCAGTACTTC
>-|-|TRBV7-7|TRBJ2-2
CASSLTGSNTGELFF
TGTGCCAGCAGCTTAACAGGATCCAACACCGGGGAGCTGTTTTTT
>-|-|TRBV10-2|TRBJ2-7
CASSEQAVEQYF
TGCGCCAGCAGTGAGCAAGCGGTCGAGCAGTACTTC
>-|-|TRBV4-2|TRBJ2-1
CASSQAHRGYNEQFF
TGTGCCAGCAGCCAAGCCCATAGGGGGTACAATGAGCAGTTCTTC
>-|-|TRBV5-1|TRBJ2-7
CASSLVGLRGPTIVQYF
TGCGCCAGCAGCTTGGTGGGGCTCAGGGGACCTACGATAGTGCAGTACTTC
>-|-|TRBV28|TRBJ2-7
CASSLYGRYEQYF
TGTGCCAGCAGTTTATACGGCAGGTACGAGCAGTACTTC
>-|TRBD1|TRBV27|TRBJ2-7
CASSRDRAREQYF
TGTGCCAGCAGTCGGGACAGGGCTCGCGAGCAGTACTTC
>once|-|TRBV6-6|TRBJ2-5
CASTRRGETQYF
TGTGCCAGCACTCGGAGGGGAGAGACCCAGTACTTC
>-|TRBD1|TRBV6-5|TRBJ2-1
CASSLGQGIRNEQFF
TGTGCCAGCAGCTTAGGACAGGGCATTCGGAATGAGCAGTTCTTC
>few|-|TRBV27|TRBJ2-7
CASSLGQGSYEQYF
TGTGCCAGCAGTTTAGGGCAGGGCTCCTACGAGCAGTACTTC
>few|TRBD1|TRBV5-4|TRBJ1-1
CASSIGQGATEAFF
TGTGCCAGCAGCATAGGACAGGGGGCCACTGAAGCTTTCTTT
>-|TRBD2|TRBV7-3|TRBJ2-2
CASSPPGDYSTGELFF
TGTGCCAGCAGCCCTCCGGGGGACTACAGCACCGGGGAGCTGTTTTTT
>-|-|TRBV15|TRBJ2-5
CATSSVKETQYF
TGTGCCACCAGCAGTGTCAAAGAGACCCAGTACTTC
>-|-|TRBV5-1|TRBJ2-2
CASSLVSGANTGELFF
TGCGCCAGCAGCTTGGTTTCCGGGGCGAACACCGGGGAGCTGTTTTTT
>-|TRBD1|TRBV6-5|TRBJ1-6
CASRIGTVGSPLHF
TGTGCCAGCAGAATCGGGACAGTCGGCTCACCCCTCCACTTT
>-|TRBD2|TRBV30|TRBJ2-7
CAWALKAGGFRGEQYF
TGTGCCTGGGCGCTTAAAGCGGGAGGGTTCCGGGGGGAGCAGTACTTC
>-|TRBD1|TRBV9|TRBJ2-3
CASRTGTGGITDTQYF
TGTGCCAGCAGGACAGGGACAGGGGGAATAACAGATACGCAGTATTTT
>-|-|TRBV5-6|TRBJ1-6
CASTKYRTEYSPLHF
TGTGCCAGCACCAAATACCGGACAGAATATTCACCCCTCCACTTT
>once|-|TRBV18|TRBJ2-6
CASSPSNSRSSGANVLTF
TGTGCCAGCTCACCGAGCAACAGTCGCAGCTCTGGGGCCAACGTCCTGACTTTC
>-|-|TRBV28|TRBJ2-3
CASSPARGRSADTQYF
TGTGCCAGCAGCCCTGCAAGGGGCCGGAGCGCAGATACGCAGTATTTT
>-|TRBD2|TRBV7-9|TRBJ2-1
CASSRLAGASYNEQFF
TGTGCCAGCAGCCGACTAGCGGGGGCCTCCTACAATGAGCAGTTCTTC
>-|-|TRBV30|TRBJ2-2
CAWSVPGPGGELFF
TGTGCCTGGAGTGTACCAGGGCCTGGCGGGGAGCTGTTTTTT
>once|TRBD1|TRBV6-1|TRBJ1-1
CASRGTGEAFF
TGTGCCAGCAGAGGGACAGGTGAAGCTTTCTTT
>-|TRBD1|TRBV5-5|TRBJ1-2
CASSGGQAAYGYTF
TGTGCCAGCAGCGGGGGACAGGCAGCCTATGGCTACACCTTC
>-|-|TRBV15|TRBJ1-2
CATNNPPQENGYTF
TGTGCCACCAACAACCCCCCTCAGGAAAATGGCTACACCTTC
>-|-|TRBV6-5|TRBJ1-2
CASSYGRTEGYTF
TGTGCCAGCAGCTACGGACGGACAGAAGGCTACACCTTC
>-|-|TRBV7-9|TRBJ2-3
CASSLGAGNTDTQYF
TGTGCCAGCAGCTTAGGTGCCGGTAACACAGATACGCAGTATTTT
>once|TRBD1|TRBV5-8|TRBJ2-7
CASSLGRGTGIYEQYF
TGTGCCAGCAGCTTGGGCAGAGGGACAGGAATATACGAGCAGTACTTC
>-|TRBD1|TRBV18|TRBJ1-2
CASSEYRQGSNYGYTF
TGTGCCAGCTCAGAGTATAGACAGGGCTCCAACTATGGCTACACCTTC
>few|-|TRBV19|TRBJ1-2
CASSISGADYGYTF
TGTGCCAGTAGTATCTCAGGGGCAGACTATGGCTACACCTTC